The 20 T cell receptor beta chains below all came from one sample that was sequenced in a study of blood T cell repertoires in COVID-19. Only in-frame clones appear in the TCRdb table, and some are missing; sequencing was by immunoSEQ multiplex PCR. The profile shows about 180,000 clones, just over 85% of them singletons. Source material: peripheral blood. The receptors here all came from a man aged 45 to 65 with active or convalescent COVID-19.

This rearrangement joins TRBV30 to TRBJ1-5; TRBD1 might be the D (5 bases). Germline V CDR1 and CDR2: GTSNPN, SVGIG (reference sequence). The CDR3 is made up of 16 amino acids. V was cut by 3 bases and J by 6 bases, with 21 bases left in between. The CDR3 region is CAWSPLGGNEVQPQHF. As DNA, the CDR3 is TGTGCCTGGAGCCCCCTGGGGGGGAATGAGGTTCAGCCCCAGCATTTT. Full variable domain (rest looked up from reference TRBV30 and TRBJ1-5): SQTIHQWPATLVQPVGSPLSLECTVEGTSNPNLYWYRQAAGRGLQLLFYSVGIGQISSEVPQNLSASRPQDRQFILSSKKLLLSDSGFYLCAWSPLGGNEVQPQHFGDGTRLSIL.

The gene calls are TRBV6-5 and TRBJ1-2; D call uncertain. This CDR3 comprises 14 residues. Germline lookup yields CDR1 MNHEY and CDR2 SVGAGI. V was pared by 6 bases and J by 0 bases, with 11 bases between. The CDR3 sequence: CASREEASNYGYTF. CDR3 bases: TGTGCCAGCAGGGAGGAGGCCTCTAACTATGGCTACACCTTC.

The gene calls are TRBV27 and TRBJ1-2, with D uncertain. CDR3 length equals 13 residues. The germline V gene encodes CDR1 MNHEY and CDR2 SMNVEV (reference sequence). Trimming took off 5 bases at V and 4 bases at J, with 11 bases between the two ends. Here the CDR3 DNA reads TGTGCCAGCAGTCCGGCGGGTCCCTATGGCTACACCTTC. Amino acids: CASSPAGPYGYTF.

V gene TRBV30 combines with J gene TRBJ1-1; D perhaps matches TRBD1 (6 bases). The CDR3 sequence is 14 residues long. V was clipped by 3 bases and J by 1 base, with 12 bases between them. From germline, CDR1 is GTSNPN and CDR2 SVGIG (reference sequence). The CDR3 nucleotides are TGTGCCTGGAGAGGGCAGGACAGGAACACTGAAGCTTTCTTT. Translation: CAWRGQDRNTEAFF.

The chain is built from TRBV3-1 (or the pseudogene TRBV3-2) and TRBJ1-4; tentative D call: TRBD1 (6 bases). CDR3 length: 15 amino acids. The V gene's germline CDR1 is LGHDT and CDR2 YNNKEL (reference sequence). Trimming took 3 bases from V and 4 from J, leaving 12 bases between them. The chain's CDR3 is CASSQQGSFNEKLFF. The CDR3 region has the DNA TGTGCCAGCAGCCAGCAGGGGTCTTTTAATGAAAAACTGTTTTTT.

This clone was counted ten times or more. The chain couples TRBV6-5 to TRBJ2-7; 9 bases fit TRBD1. Germline V gene lookup returns CDR1 MNHEY and CDR2 SVGAGI. J gave up 4 bases and V 6 bases, and 7 bases lay outside the gene matches. CDR3 length: 14 residues. CDR3 sequence (DNA): TGTGCCAGCAGGAGGGGGACAGGGTTATACGAGCAGTACTTC. Protein: CASRRGTGLYEQYF.

The sample holds one count of this clone. V gene TRBV6-5 combines with J gene TRBJ2-7; D might be TRBD1 (5 bases). The CDR3 spans 13 residues. V was cut by 2 bases and J by 2 bases, with 7 bases left in between. CDR1 MNHEY and CDR2 SVGAGI come from the germline V gene. DNA of the CDR3: TGTGCCAGCAGTTACGACAGTACCTACGAGCAGTACTTC. Translating it yields CASSYDSTYEQYF.

J is TRBJ2-1 and V is TRBV9; maybe TRBD1 (7 bases). Germline CDR1 and CDR2: SGDLS and YYNGEE. The CDR3 consists of 13 residues. V was trimmed by 2 bases and J by 8 bases, leaving 11 bases between them. The DNA for the CDR3 is TGTGCCAGCAGCGTGCAGGGGGGCGATGAGCAGTTCTTC. It yields the protein CASSVQGGDEQFF.

The chain recombines TRBV4-3 with TRBJ1-2; 7 positions match TRBD1. Germline CDR1 and CDR2: LGHNA and YSLEER. The CDR3 is made up of 15 amino acids. The J segment lost 4 bases and the V segment lost 0 bases, leaving 5 bases of the junction unmatched. Here the CDR3 reads CASSQDEGARYGYTF. The DNA of the CDR3 is TGCGCCAGCAGCCAAGATGAGGGGGCGCGCTATGGCTACACCTTC.

CDR3 residues: CATSDPAGDHNEQFF. The DNA for the CDR3 is TGTGCCACCAGTGATCCCGCGGGGGACCACAATGAGCAGTTCTTC. The chain employs TRBV24-1 and TRBJ2-1; 7 bases are shared with TRBD2. Trimming cost V 3 bases and J 5 bases; bases outside gene matches: 6. This CDR3 contains 15 residues. Germline V gene data show CDR1 as KGHDR and CDR2 as SFDVKD.

This clone was picked up a small number of times. V and J are TRBV19 and TRBJ1-5, with TRBD1 identical over 7 bases. From germline, CDR1 is LNHDA and CDR2 SQIVND (reference sequence). The V and J ends lost 3 bases and 7 bases, in that order; junction bases with no gene match: 12. The CDR3 spans 16 residues. The CDR3 DNA is TGTGCCAGTAGTATCCCAGGACAGGCTGCGGGACAGCCCCAGCATTTT. As protein: CASSIPGQAAGQPQHF.

This clone was seen once. The chain recombines TRBV7-9 with TRBJ1-1; D unresolved. CDR3 length: 14 amino acids. V lost 1 base and J lost 3, with 9 bases in between. Germline V lookup: CDR1 SEHNR, CDR2 FQNEAQ (reference sequence). The CDR3: CASSLVSSDTEAFF. The CDR3 nucleotides read TGTGCCAGCAGCTTAGTGTCCTCGGACACTGAAGCTTTCTTT.

The chain joins TRBV10-2 to TRBJ2-5; weak D call: TRBD1 (5 bases). Trimming took off 6 bases at V and 2 bases at J, with 13 bases between the two ends. The germline gives CDR1 WSHSY, CDR2 SAAADI. CDR3 length: 14 amino acids. The CDR3 DNA reads as TGCGCCAGCAGAGCAACAGGTGGACAAGAGACCCAGTACTTC. Translation gives CASRATGGQETQYF.

V gene TRBV3-1 (or the pseudogene TRBV3-2) combines with J gene TRBJ2-5, with 9 bases that match TRBD1. Germline CDR1 LGHDT, CDR2 YNNKEL (reference sequence). Losses at the gene ends were 5 bases for V and 5 bases for J; bases not matched to a gene: 9. The CDR3 length is 15 residues. The CDR3 region has the DNA TGTGCCAGCAGCGGGAAGTCCGGGACAGGGGAGACCCAGTACTTC. Protein sequence: CASSGKSGTGETQYF.

The chain has TRBV28 and TRBJ2-7; 7 bases agree with TRBD1. J was trimmed by 1 base and V by 6 bases; bases with no gene match: 3. The V gene's germline CDR1 is MDHEN and CDR2 SYDVKM. The CDR3 extends over 13 amino acids. CDR3 nucleotide sequence: TGTGCCAGCAGCTCGGGACAGTCCTACGAGCAGTACTTC. This sequence encodes CASSSGQSYEQYF.

There are a few counts of this clone. The gene calls are TRBV15 and TRBJ1-1; 8 positions match TRBD1. The CDR3 covers 17 residues. Trimming removed 5 bases from V and 6 bases from J; junction bases left unmatched: 17. CDR1 is LNHNV and CDR2 is YYDKDF in the germline V gene (reference sequence). The CDR3 DNA is TGTGCCACCAGCCCTAGGAATATTATTACAGGGGGTGCTGAAGCTTTCTTT. Protein product: CATSPRNIITGGAEAFF.

The V call is TRBV30, the J call TRBJ1-6, with 11 bases lining up with TRBD1. The CDR3 length is 14 residues. Trimming cost V 0 bases and J 8 bases; bases outside gene matches: 0. Germline CDR1 GTSNPN, CDR2 SVGIG (reference sequence). CDR3 region: CAWSVGQGDSPLHF. In nucleotides, the CDR3 is TGTGCCTGGAGTGTGGGACAGGGGGATTCACCCCTCCACTTT.

V is TRBV7-2 and J is TRBJ1-2; weak D call: TRBD1 (5 bases). Germline assignment: CDR1 SGHTA and CDR2 FQGNSA. The ends were cut back, 0 bases at V and 4 bases at J, with 9 bases in the middle. CDR3 length equals 14 residues. The CDR3 loop is CASSLAEGTYGYTF. The CDR3 DNA reads as TGTGCCAGCAGCTTAGCGGAGGGGACCTATGGCTACACCTTC.

This sequence joins TRBV11-3 and TRBJ1-3; D perhaps matches TRBD1 (6 bases). The CDR3 sequence is 13 residues long. The germline V gene has CDR1 SGHNT and CDR2 YENEEA. Trimming pared 4 bases from V and 4 bases from J, leaving 8 bases between. CDR3 DNA sequence: TGTGCCAGCAGCTCCGGACAGGGAAACACCATATATTTT. This gives the protein CASSSGQGNTIYF.

The CDR3: CASSPRDSLAGELFF. The CDR3 DNA reads TGTGCCAGCAGTCCCCGGGACTCTTTAGCCGGGGAGCTGTTTTTT. V usage is TRBV6-4 and J usage is TRBJ2-2, with D possibly TRBD2 on 6 matching bases. The germline V gene encodes CDR1 MRHNA and CDR2 SNTAGT. This CDR3 has 15 amino acids. V lost 5 bases and J lost 6, with 16 bases in between.